These 32 T cell receptor beta chains were all obtained from the same sample, sequenced in a study of post-analysis software for immune sequencing data. The library was made from cDNA and included unique molecular identifiers. TCRdb itself ran the PCR reads through MiXCR, one entry per CDR3 protein. This table has about 820,000 distinct CDR3 sequences, approximately 53% appearing once. Study findings and constraints: Several TRBV segments (TRBV5-6, TRBV5-1 and TRBV20-1 among them) occurred more frequently in patients than in controls.

For these TCRs, the target antigens are not known. The sequencing input was blood. These receptors originate from a girl aged 5 to 17 with multiple sclerosis.

This clonotype was detected only once. The chain joins TRBV6-1 to TRBJ2-2, with a tentative D call TRBD2 (5 bases). Germline CDR1 reads MNHNS; CDR2 reads SASEGT. Trimming stripped 6 bases from V and 3 bases from J, with 11 bases between. This CDR3 has 14 amino acids. DNA for the CDR3: TGTGCCAGCAGCGGGGTCGGGTACACCGGGGAGCTGTTTTTT. It yields the protein CASSGVGYTGELFF.

This clonotype turned up a few times. The chain links TRBV6-1 to TRBJ2-1; 9 nucleotides match TRBD1. The J call may be incorrect, as the DNA end agrees better with TRBJ2-7. Germline V gene sequence: CDR1 MNHNS, CDR2 SASEGT. CDR3 size: 13 residues. The CDR3 DNA follows: TGTGCCAGCAGGACTCTGACAGGGGGCGAGCAGTACTTC. It yields the protein CASRTLTGGEQYF.

The rearrangement uses TRBV6-5 and TRBJ2-3; 9 bases are a match to TRBD1. Germline trimming cut 0 bases from V and 2 bases from J; bases unmatched to any gene: 3. Germline V CDR1 and CDR2: MNHEY, SVGAGI. This CDR3 region has 16 residues. The CDR3 is CASSYSGQGTTDTQYF. As DNA, the CDR3 is TGTGCCAGCAGTTACTCGGGACAGGGAACCACAGATACGCAGTATTTT.

This chain uses TRBV6-1 with TRBJ2-7, with 8 bases lining up with TRBD1. Germline CDR1 is MNHNS and CDR2 is SASEGT. Germline trimming cut 8 bases from V and 2 bases from J; bases unmatched to any gene: 11. CDR3 length: 15 residues. The CDR3 sequence is CASLISSTGAYEQYF. CDR3 bases: TGTGCCAGCCTTATCTCGTCGACAGGGGCCTACGAGCAGTACTTC.

The gene calls are TRBV25-1 and TRBJ1-1; D unresolved. This CDR3 region has 12 residues. Germline values: CDR1 MGHDK, CDR2 SYGVNS. V lost 7 bases and J lost 0, with 6 bases in between. CDR3 DNA sequence: TGTGCCAGCAAGAACATGAACACTGAAGCTTTCTTT. Translated: CASKNMNTEAFF.

The chain employs TRBV25-1 and TRBJ2-3; TRBD1 matches at 7 bases. Looked up from germline, CDR1 is MGHDK and CDR2 is SYGVNS. The J segment lost 4 bases and the V segment lost 3 bases, leaving 4 bases of the junction unmatched. The CDR3 totals 14 residues. CDR3 nucleotides: TGTGCCAGCAGTGACCAGACAGGGCCAGATACGCAGTATTTT. Protein product: CASSDQTGPDTQYF.

The genes are TRBV24-1 and TRBJ2-1; TRBD1 matches 7 bases. The CDR3 spans 15 residues. Germline CDR1 is KGHDR and CDR2 is SFDVKD. V shed 4 bases, J shed 5 bases, and the junction held 7 bases outside the gene matches. CDR3 amino acids: CATSDPRGQNNEQFF. The CDR3 DNA sequence: TGTGCCACCAGTGACCCACGGGGACAGAACAATGAGCAGTTCTTC.

This clonotype was seen a handful of times. The V gene is TRBV5-5, the J gene TRBJ2-3; perhaps TRBD2 as D (5 bases). CDR1 and CDR2 from the germline V gene are SGHKS and YYEKEE (reference sequence). The CDR3 length is 13 residues. V was pared by 4 bases and J by 4 bases, with 10 bases between. CDR3 sequence reads: CASSIPGADTQYF. DNA of the CDR3: TGTGCCAGCAGCATTCCCGGGGCAGATACGCAGTATTTT. The full variable domain, its missing parts supplied by reference TRBV5-5 and TRBJ2-3, is DAGVTQSPTHLIKTRGQQVTLRCSPISGHKSVSWYQQVLGQGPQFIFQYYEKEERGRGNFPDRFSARQFPNYSSELNVNALLLGDSALYLCASSIPGADTQYFGPGTRLTVL.

The chain is built from TRBV20-1 and TRBJ2-7, with 7 bases identical to TRBD1. The length of the CDR3 is 13 residues. Germline-derived CDR1 and CDR2 are DFQATT and SNEGSKA (reference sequence). V lost 6 bases and J lost 6; bases outside the gene matches: 11. The CDR3 region has the DNA TGCAGTGCCTCCCGAGGGGGCGGCATCGAGCAGTACTTC. The encoded protein is CSASRGGGIEQYF.

J is TRBJ2-7 and V is TRBV12-3 or TRBV12-4; 7 positions agree with TRBD1. The J segment lost 5 bases and the V segment lost 8 bases, leaving 6 bases of the junction unmatched. The CDR3 consists of 12 residues. As DNA, the CDR3 is TGTGCCAGCGCGACAGGGCCGGACGAGCAGTACTTC. The encoded protein is CASATGPDEQYF.

This chain connects TRBV10-2 to TRBJ2-3; TRBD1 aligns across 10 bases. Unmatched junction bases numbered 5, after V lost 6 bases and J lost 2 bases. The CDR3 extends over 15 amino acids. Germline V gene sequence: CDR1 WSHSY, CDR2 SAAADI. The chain's CDR3 is CASSRQGAITDTQYF. The CDR3 bases are TGCGCCAGCAGCAGACAGGGGGCTATCACAGATACGCAGTATTTT.

V gene TRBV30 combines with J gene TRBJ2-7; D uncertain. Judging by the DNA end, TRBJ2-5 fits better; the J call may be wrong. The length of the CDR3 is 13 residues. CDR1 and CDR2 (germline): GTSNPN, SVGIG (reference sequence). CDR3 in amino acids: CAWSGTAPETQYF. The DNA of the CDR3 is TGTGCCTGGAGTGGGACCGCTCCTGAGACCCAGTACTTC.

The gene calls are TRBV18 and TRBJ2-3; D gene uncertain. This CDR3 spans 14 amino acids. V lost 0 bases to trimming and J lost 2 bases, with 6 bases between them. Germline CDR1 and CDR2: KGHSH and LQKENI. The CDR3 loop is CASSPPSSTDTQYF. As DNA, the CDR3 is TGTGCCAGCTCACCACCGAGTTCCACAGATACGCAGTATTTT. Full variable domain (remainder filled in from reference TRBV18 and TRBJ2-3): NAGVMQNPRHLVRRRGQEARLRCSPMKGHSHVYWYRQLPEEGLKFMVYLQKENIIDESGMPKERFSAEFPKEGPSILRIQQVVRGDSAAYFCASSPPSSTDTQYFGPGTRLTVL.

This chain's CDR3 is CATSDWLAGEPQFF. The CDR3 DNA follows: TGTGCCACCAGTGATTGGCTAGCGGGAGAGCCGCAGTTCTTC. The J gene is TRBJ2-1, the V gene TRBV24-1, with 10 bases fitting TRBD2. The CDR3 spans 14 residues. Trimming removed 2 bases from V and 12 bases from J; junction bases left unmatched: 6. Germline V lookup: CDR1 KGHDR, CDR2 SFDVKD.

The V and J genes are TRBV27 and TRBJ1-2; 10 positions agree with TRBD1. V lost 5 bases, J lost 4 bases, and 7 bases stayed unmatched. The CDR3 covers 15 residues. CDR1 MNHEY and CDR2 SMNVEV come from the germline V gene (reference sequence). The CDR3 region is CASSRGTGDGYGYTF. The CDR3 coding sequence is TGTGCCAGCAGTCGTGGGACAGGGGATGGCTATGGCTACACCTTC.

The chain links TRBV7-3 to TRBJ2-6; the D is unclear. The CDR3 contains 18 residues. V dropped 3 bases and J dropped 0 bases, with 15 bases sitting between them. CDR1 SGHTA and CDR2 FQGTGA come from the germline V gene. The chain's CDR3 is CASSFAPTAYSGANVLTF. The CDR3 nucleotides are TGTGCCAGCAGCTTCGCGCCCACAGCTTACTCTGGGGCCAACGTCCTGACTTTC.

This clonotype has a handful of counts. The rearrangement joins TRBV20-1 to TRBJ2-1; 8 nucleotides align to TRBD2. The CDR3 consists of 14 residues. Germline-derived CDR1 and CDR2 are DFQATT and SNEGSKA (reference sequence). J was trimmed by 7 bases and V by 5 bases; bases with no gene match: 10. The CDR3 loop is CSAPLAGGTNEQFF. DNA of the CDR3: TGCAGTGCTCCACTGGCGGGGGGCACAAATGAGCAGTTCTTC.

This chain links TRBV5-5 with TRBJ2-4; D is ambiguous. Near its end, the DNA agrees better with TRBJ2-7, so the J call may be wrong. From germline, CDR1 is SGHKS and CDR2 YYEKEE (reference sequence). The CDR3 extends over 14 amino acids. Here the CDR3 DNA reads TGTGCCAGCAGCTACCAGCTGTCAGACTACGAGCAGTACTTC. Translation: CASSYQLSDYEQYF.

The chain links TRBV29-1 to TRBJ2-5, with 9 bases aligning to TRBD1. Near its end, the DNA agrees better with TRBJ2-7, so the J call may be wrong. This CDR3 contains 14 residues. Per germline, CDR1 SQVTM and CDR2 ANQGSEA. This chain's CDR3 is CSVGGTGRSYEQYF. CDR3 sequence (DNA): TGCAGCGTAGGGGGGACAGGGAGATCTTACGAGCAGTACTTC.

The chain has TRBV20-1 and TRBJ2-3; D might be TRBD2 (6 bases). Germline V CDR1 and CDR2: DFQATT, SNEGSKA (reference sequence). V lost 6 bases and J lost 1, with 11 bases in between. The CDR3 runs 13 residues. CDR3 nucleotides: TGCAGTGCCCGACTAGTGGGCACAGATACGCAGTATTTT. It translates to CSARLVGTDTQYF.

The J gene is TRBJ1-4, the V gene TRBV21-1; the table's TRBD1 call for D was not verified on the DNA. TRBV21-1 is noted as a pseudogene. The CDR3 extends over 16 amino acids. The CDR3 loop is CASSTTGQGAEEKLFF. The CDR3 DNA follows: TGTGCCAGCAGCACTACTGGACAGGGGGCGGAGGAAAAACTGTTTTTT.

This chain uses TRBV27 with TRBJ2-5; D is perhaps TRBD1 (6 bases). CDR3 size: 15 residues. CDR1 and CDR2 from the germline V gene are MNHEY and SMNVEV (reference sequence). V dropped 3 bases and J dropped 0 bases, with 11 bases sitting between them. The CDR3 protein is CASSFFGQNQETQYF. CDR3 coding DNA: TGTGCCAGCAGTTTTTTCGGACAGAACCAAGAGACCCAGTACTTC.

The chain links TRBV29-1 to TRBJ2-7, with 11 nucleotides matching TRBD1. The better agreement between TRBJ2-5 and the DNA end casts doubt on the J call. This CDR3 is 13 amino acids long. Germline loops: CDR1 SQVTM, CDR2 ANQGSEA. Here the CDR3 DNA reads TGCAGCGCACGGACAGGGGGCGCGGAGACCCAGTACTTC. Amino acid sequence: CSARTGGAETQYF.

A few counts support this clonotype. This chain joins TRBV27 and TRBJ2-5, with a possible D match to TRBD1 (5 bases). The V end was cut by 6 bases, the J end by 1 base, with 12 bases between. The germline V gene encodes CDR1 MNHEY and CDR2 SMNVEV (reference sequence). The CDR3 length is 14 residues. CDR3 DNA sequence: TGTGCCAGCAGATCTGCAGGGCTCCAAGAGACCCAGTACTTC. This codes for CASRSAGLQETQYF.

The chain combines TRBV14 with TRBJ2-6; maybe TRBD2 (5 bases). CDR3 length equals 17 residues. V shed 3 bases and J shed 2 bases, with 14 bases lying between them. Germline V lookup: CDR1 SGHDN, CDR2 FVKESK. CDR3 sequence reads: CASSHGEEVAGANVLTF. Written as DNA, the CDR3 is TGTGCCAGCAGCCACGGTGAGGAGGTGGCTGGGGCCAACGTCCTGACTTTC.

V usage is TRBV21-1 and J usage is TRBJ1-5; the table's D call of TRBD1 was not tested on the DNA. TRBV21-1 is marked as a pseudogene. This CDR3 has 19 residues. This CDR3 is CASSKHGRGHLGSNQPQHF. The CDR3 nucleotides read TGTGCCAGCAGCAAGCATGGCAGGGGGCATTTGGGAAGCAATCAGCCCCAGCATTTT.

V is TRBV5-1 and J is TRBJ2-3; D unclear. Trimming left V 0 bases short and J 5 bases short, with 10 bases between. The V gene's germline CDR1 is SGHRS and CDR2 YFSETQ. The CDR3 covers 14 residues. The CDR3 DNA follows: TGCGCCAGCAGCTTGGCCGGGTATAGAGATACGCAGTATTTT. Protein sequence: CASSLAGYRDTQYF.

The J gene is TRBJ2-1, the V gene TRBV29-1; D is possibly TRBD1 (5 bases). The CDR3 loop spans 12 amino acids. The V gene lost 5 bases and the J gene lost 5 bases, with 10 bases spanning the gap. The germline CDR1 and CDR2 sequences are SQVTM and ANQGSEA. CDR3 bases: TGCAGCGTTCTAAGGGGTGACAATGAGCAGTTCTTC. Protein: CSVLRGDNEQFF.

This clonotype was counted between two and nine times. The chain joins TRBV30 to TRBJ1-5; D is ambiguous. V lost 5 bases and J lost 0, with 5 bases in between. CDR3 length: 12 residues. CDR1 and CDR2 from the germline V gene are GTSNPN and SVGIG (reference sequence). This CDR3 is CAWGYSNQPQHF. CDR3 DNA: TGTGCCTGGGGCTATAGCAATCAGCCCCAGCATTTT. Full variable domain (outside the CDR3, taken from reference TRBV30 and TRBJ1-5): SQTIHQWPATLVQPVGSPLSLECTVEGTSNPNLYWYRQAAGRGLQLLFYSVGIGQISSEVPQNLSASRPQDRQFILSSKKLLLSDSGFYLCAWGYSNQPQHFGDGTRLSIL.

The rearrangement uses TRBV25-1 and TRBJ1-4; no definite D call. Germline CDR1 and CDR2: MGHDK and SYGVNS. The CDR3 runs to 16 residues. The V and J ends lost 5 bases and 4 bases respectively, with 17 bases between them. The CDR3 spells CASSPTQAPYNEKLFF. The CDR3 nucleotides are TGTGCCAGCAGTCCCACGCAGGCTCCGTATAATGAAAAACTGTTTTTT.

The chain recombines TRBV29-1 with TRBJ1-1; D remains ambiguous. Germline V CDR1 and CDR2: SQVTM, ANQGSEA. V was pared by 4 bases and J by 3 bases, with 12 bases between. This CDR3 is built from 13 residues. CDR3 region: CSVASILDTEAFF. The CDR3 bases are TGCAGCGTTGCGTCGATTTTGGACACTGAAGCTTTCTTT.

The chain joins TRBV2 to TRBJ2-5, with 7 nucleotides matching TRBD1. The CDR3 extends over 15 amino acids. Germline CDR1 is SNHLY and CDR2 is FYNNEI. The V gene end was trimmed by 6 bases and the J gene end by 4 bases; junction bases not matched to a gene: 11. CDR3 in DNA: TGTGCCAGCAGGTCCCGGGACAGTTATCCAGAGACCCAGTACTTC. Translated: CASRSRDSYPETQYF. Full variable domain (missing parts from reference TRBV2 and TRBJ2-5): EPEVTQTPSHQVTQMGQEVILRCVPISNHLYFYWYRQILGQKVEFLVSFYNNEISEKSEIFDDQFSVERPDGSNFTLKIRSTKLEDSAMYFCASRSRDSYPETQYFGPGTRLLVL.